This T cell receptor (beta chain) was retrieved from a study of cytomegalovirus exposure and HLA in healthy donors (dated by TCRdb to about 2017). Background for the entire study: An earlier analysis of roughly 570 of the donors reported over 250 Gb of sequence data and 100 million to 120 million unique TCR beta sequences obtained from some 200 million T cells. Around 300 gigabases of sequencing data and 70 million to 100 million unique TCR sequences were included in an early release covering 550 to 650 HLA-typed donors. The genetic ancestry cluster associated with self-reported Caucasian donors included 70% to 85% of the roughly 390 genotyped donors. The aim of the study was to test whether cataloging public T cell receptors could identify signatures of past pathogen exposure. The study used immunosequencing to profile the T cell repertoires of more than 650 subjects and linked those repertoires to cytomegalovirus serostatus. Along with the roughly 710-subject first cohort, a separate validation cohort of more than 90 different subjects was used. The study combined high-throughput TCR immunosequencing, statistical association of individual TCRs with disease status, and machine learning to predict cytomegalovirus infection status. In a later analysis, previously published TCR beta repertoires from fewer than 750 donors were re-analyzed and high-resolution HLA genotyping was added so that TCR occurrence patterns could be studied. In the later analysis, no new phenotypic data were used to find candidate immune exposures; instead, reliance was placed on TCR beta sequences and their occurrence across donors. An earlier analysis of 450 to 750 of the donors used high-throughput TCR beta sequencing to judge whether each TCR beta V gene segment behaved as functional or pseudogenic. Donor age, sex, ethnicity and CMV serostatus were collected together with the repertoire data. A later genetic analysis took genome-wide SNP genotypes for about 55% of the 666 donors and used that subset as a discovery cohort. All discovery cohort repertoires had been generated on a single sequencing platform. HLA typing included class I and class II loci at four-digit resolution. Typing coverage differed by locus: A, B, C, DRB1 and DQB1 were typed in about 620-630 donors, DQA1 in approximately 520, DPA1 in some 600, and DPB1 in 450 to 480. Five DR-DQ haplotypes were handled as single units for association and clustering because linkage in the cohort was strong. Across 300 to 400 genotyped donors of the cohort, an average of approximately 200,000 unique TCR beta nucleotide sequences per donor were sequenced, and 15% to 20% of those sequences were non-productive. Results the study describes overall, beyond this receptor: Three of the identified cytomegalovirus-associated TCR beta chains were confirmed in vitro to be specific for cytomegalovirus antigens. Correlated functional status among segregating V segments might reflect linkage disequilibrium, but an unknown experimental factor could not be ruled out. In a later genetic analysis, a missense DCLRE1C variant was associated with V-gene and J-gene trimming of TCR beta chains, and the association was replicated in an independent cohort. Sequencing depth was assumed to be roughly uniform across donors in the presence/absence analyses, though that assumption may not hold. When HLA alleles, especially DR and DQ, strongly co-occurred, TCR associations were difficult to assign to individual alleles. Most TCR sequences were observed very rarely across donors, whereas some public TCRs were present in many individuals. The study gave a list of roughly 150 TCR beta chains associated with cytomegalovirus. The cohort was sequenced for TCR beta chains only, and without alpha or paired-chain data the features that could be detected were limited. Fewer than 20 rarely observed V segments, including chromosome 9 orphons, were excluded from the earlier analysis of a few hundred of the donors because counts were too low. The only immune exposure information available for the cohort was CMV serostatus. The 87-base-pair reads could not distinguish some IMGT-functional V segments, including TRBV6-2 and TRBV6-3, so those segments were excluded. In a later analysis, most CMV-associated TCR beta chains were found to appear HLA-restricted, with HLA associations seemingly driven largely by CMV exposure. A further reported finding was that TCR beta sequences accurately predicted the HLA-A and HLA-B alleles for most subjects in the first cohort. In a later analysis, several top co-occurrence clusters were reported to appear linked to parvovirus B19, influenza, CMV and Epstein-Barr virus. Broadly in line with IMGT annotations, most TCR beta V segments showed up in productive rearrangements about 87% or about 30% of the time in an earlier analysis of 587 of the donors. The sequencing pipeline was judged likely to have produced a cluster of highly shared sequence variants as a technical artifact. The authors suggested that the approach could potentially be generalized to other disease states and immunological phenotypes. In a later analysis, HLA-associated TCR beta chains were found to be more clonally expanded and to have lower generation probabilities than equally common non-associated chains. According to a later analysis, TCR association rates differed among HLA loci, with DRB1 alleles showing the most associated TCRs and HLA-C alleles showing the fewest. The classifier was reported to diagnose cytomegalovirus status with high specificity and sensitivity in both the original cohort and the validation cohort. Because HLA typing was unavailable for some donors at each locus, only the typed subset was used in association tests. According to a later genetic analysis, donors in an Asian-associated ancestry cluster had fewer N-insertions in productive TCRs than the approximately 650-donor mean. In a later analysis, more than 15,000 TCR beta sequences were associated with specific HLA alleles at a false discovery rate of 0.05.

The library was generated by the immunoSEQ multiplex PCR assay. A mixture of 60 forward primers for TCR Vbeta segments and 13 reverse primers for TCR Jbeta segments was used in the multiplex PCR. Amplification of the CDR3 region of rearranged TCR beta genes was performed with a multiplex PCR assay on genomic DNA. Amplified TCR beta libraries were sequenced as 87-base-pair reads on the Illumina HiSeq System. The study's own analysis went as follows. A later analysis tallied roughly 76 million unique TCR beta chains across the approximately 670 repertoires, and approximately 9.9 million of those chains were shared by two or more donors. A nearest-neighbor algorithm error-corrected the raw reads and collapsed the reads into unique sequences, merging closely related sequences to remove PCR and sequencing errors. V, D and J gene segments were assigned by aligning CDR3 sequences to IMGT reference sequences. For a sequence to be retained, at least a six-nucleotide match to both a V gene segment and a J gene segment was required. Rearrangements were called productive when the CDR3 lacked stop codons and stayed in frame with V and J; all others were non-productive. Following IMGT convention, CDR3 was defined as the stretch from the second conserved V-encoded cysteine to the conserved J-encoded phenylalanine. Sequences without an unambiguous match to a single V gene segment were excluded from the earlier analysis of 450 to 750 of the donors. An earlier analysis of some 500 of the donors classified V segments as functional when productive rearrangements were above 56.7% and as segregating when the standard deviation between donors was above 5%. A statistical classification framework was built to diagnose cytomegalovirus status from the catalog of TCR beta chain sequences. In a later analysis, TCR nucleotide sequences were compared against IMGT/GENE-DB human TR gene sequences so that V and J genes could be assigned. In a later analysis, CDR3 sequences and most-parsimonious VDJ recombination scenarios were assigned using the TCRdist pipeline. In a later analysis, each TCR beta chain was defined by its CDR3 amino acid sequence together with its V-gene family, and reads lacking a unique V-gene family were excluded. As a way to deal with suspected cross-contamination and a sequencing artifact, a later analysis dropped over 550 nucleotide sequences that were highly shared and had low generation probability. For each public chain, a later analysis derived a clonal expansion index from normalized ranks of inferred template counts within each repertoire. In a later analysis, generation probabilities were computed using a VDJ recombination model fitted to out-of-frame rearrangements, and the results were checked against IGoR. Hypergeometric tests were used in a later analysis to score TCR-TCR, TCR-HLA and TCR-CMV co-occurrence, with a repertoire-size bias correction applied to the TCR pairs. To estimate false discovery rates, a later analysis permuted the HLA or CMV assignments 20 times. In a later analysis, co-occurring TCRs were grouped using DBSCAN, and TCRdist sequence similarity was added for clustering within HLA-allele-positive subsets. Repertoires with fewer than 30,000 or more than 120,000 public chains were left out of co-occurrence clustering, as were about 5 repertoires with anomalous nucleotide sharing. This is the immuneACCESS table as TCRdb keeps it, with only in-frame sequences that have V and J called. A part of the clones is gone; compared with another copy, unresolved V genes explain less than half, and the rest is unexplained. D and trimming were read from the DNA, whereas the V and J calls and clone size are those reported in that table. The sample table holds about 83,000 clones, of which approximately 70% were seen once. In total, the top ten clones hold under 8.5% of the sample.

The germline V gene gives CDR1 as SGDLS and CDR2 as YYNGEE. The CDR3 numbers 15 residues from cysteine through phenylalanine. This entry keeps only the CDR3 DNA: 45 bases, framed from base 1. Compared with germline, V lacks 2 bases and J lacks 2 bases; bases without a gene match: 3. The cohort was made up of under 800 healthy bone marrow donors. At the time of sampling, every cohort member was nominally healthy, though immune exposures that went unrecorded were likely present. The donor tested CMV seronegative and was one of the 352 seronegative cohort members. A peripheral blood sample was provided by each donor, and peripheral blood mononuclear cells were used for TCR beta sequencing. The Qiagen DNeasy Blood Extraction Kit was used to extract genomic DNA from the blood cell samples. About this clone: The antigen it binds to is not known. Base qualities are missing; no much larger clone stands one base away.

This clonotype originated in a man aged 55 to 70 in good health and CMV-seronegative. Here the chain combines TRBV9 and TRBJ2-1; 8 bases in between match TRBD2. Sequencing used PBMCs. CDR3 sequence: CASSVREGPYNEQFF. At the DNA level, the sequence is TGTGCCAGCAGCGTCCGGGAGGGCCCCTACAATGAGCAGTTCTTC.